This section outlines one TCR beta chain sequence together with its context. The protocol was immunoSEQ multiplex PCR, while the TCRdb copy is restricted to in-frame clones and leaves out a portion. The sample lists 74,000 or so clones, around 96% occurring once. V shed 5 bases and J 7 bases; nucleotides not matched to a gene: 9. CDR1 and CDR2 from the germline V gene are SEHNR and FQNEAQ (reference sequence). The CDR3 covers 14 residues. This sample is part of a study of technical replicates of blood from several donors. The chain joins TRBV7-9 to TRBJ1-1; 8 bases map to TRBD1. The TCR was taken from a human donor in good health. The sample comprised T cells isolated from PBMCs. In nucleotides, the CDR3 is TGTGCCAGCAGCGGGAACAGGGGGGGTGGTGAAGCTTTCTTT. It codes for CASSGNRGGGEAFF.